The present TCR beta chain was sequenced within a study of preoperative IRX-2 immunotherapy in early breast cancer. V was clipped by 1 base and J by 6 bases, with 11 bases between them. From germline, CDR1 is SGHRS and CDR2 YFSETQ. The CDR3 runs to 14 residues. Treatment noted: preoperative locoregional IRX-2 cytokine immunotherapy. Patients received preoperative, locoregional IRX-2 cytokine immunotherapy in a phase Ib study. Measured with immunoSEQ multiplex PCR; TCRdb has only the in-frame clones, and not every one. This table holds more than 20,000 clones, about three quarters found once. The sequence came from a human donor with breast cancer. V and J are TRBV5-1 and TRBJ2-1; a possible D gene is TRBD1 (5 bases). This sample comprised lymph node tissue, obtained after IRX-2 immunotherapy. Here the CDR3 DNA reads TGCGCCAGCAGCTTGTCATCCAGGGTCAATGAGCAGTTCTTC. The encoded protein is CASSLSSRVNEQFF.